This T cell receptor (beta chain) emerged from a study of blood T cell repertoires in COVID-19. The protocol was immunoSEQ multiplex PCR, while the TCRdb copy is restricted to in-frame clones and leaves out a portion. The table shows about 260,000 clones, with about 87% occurring only once. This CDR3 has 18 amino acids. V dropped 5 bases and J dropped 7; count of bases not matched to a gene: 14. Germline assignment: CDR1 SEHNR and CDR2 FQNEAQ (reference sequence). This receptor was obtained from a woman aged 30 to 39 with acute COVID-19. The sequencing sample was made of PBMCs or T cells enriched from blood (not recorded which). The rearrangement uses TRBV7-9 and TRBJ2-1; 13 nucleotides match TRBD2. CDR3: CASSDTSGRALDGNEQFF. The CDR3 DNA sequence: TGTGCCAGCAGCGACACTAGCGGGAGGGCCTTGGATGGTAATGAGCAGTTCTTC.